The 13 T cell receptor beta chains in this list originate from one sample, sequenced in a study of cytomegalovirus exposure and HLA in healthy donors. The PCR used 60 Vbeta and 13 Jbeta primers. Sequencing was performed with immunoSEQ multiplex PCR; in TCRdb, only in-frame clones are kept and a portion is missing. Of about 160,000 clones in the sample, 80% to 85% were seen once. Sequencing input: PBMCs. The receptors come from a male donor in good health and CMV-seropositive.

A note on this clone: Since the CDR3 does not end with the conserved phenylalanine or tryptophan, this likely comes from a read error. The V and J genes are TRBV5-4 and TRBJ1-2, with TRBD1 identical over 8 bases. From germline, CDR1 is SGHNT and CDR2 YYREEE (reference sequence). The CDR3 extends over 14 amino acids. Germline trimming cut 1 base from V and 5 bases from J; bases unmatched to any gene: 4. CDR3 region: CASSLHGQGYGYTS. The CDR3 coding sequence is TGTGCCAGCAGCTTGCATGGACAGGGTTATGGCTACACCTCC.

V and J are TRBV4-3 and TRBJ2-7, with a possible D match to TRBD1 (5 bases). Germline CDR1 LGHNA, CDR2 YSLEER. Trimming shortened V by 0 bases and J by 0 bases, and 12 bases separated the two germline ends. This CDR3 comprises 16 residues. The CDR3 protein is CASSQERTSNSYEQYF. The CDR3 DNA follows: TGCGCCAGCAGCCAAGAGAGGACATCCAACTCCTACGAGCAGTACTTC.

The chain combines TRBV9 with TRBJ2-7; the D gene is possibly TRBD2 (6 bases). The CDR3 sequence is 14 residues long. The germline V gene has CDR1 SGDLS and CDR2 YYNGEE. Trimming shortened V by 2 bases and J by 9 bases, and 18 bases separated the two germline ends. In DNA form, the CDR3 reads TGTGCCAGCAGCGTGCGGGATGGAGAAGTCCGGCAGTACTTC. Encoded protein: CASSVRDGEVRQYF.

A single count supports this clone. V is TRBV6-5 and J is TRBJ1-5; possible D gene TRBD1, 5 bases. Germline CDR1 MNHEY, CDR2 SVGAGI. V was shortened by 4 bases and J by 3 bases, with 13 bases between the two germline ends. The CDR3 totals 15 residues. DNA of the CDR3: TGTGCCAGCAGTTCGGCGGGGGGAAACAATCAGCCCCAGCATTTT. Protein product: CASSSAGGNNQPQHF.

This clone was seen once. The gene calls are TRBV18 and TRBJ2-2, with 7 bases fitting TRBD1. The germline CDR1 and CDR2 sequences are KGHSH and LQKENI. There are 16 residues in the CDR3. The junction had 7 bases not matched to a gene; V was cut back by 4 bases and J by 2 bases. The CDR3 is CASSLSQGRNTGELFF. The CDR3 region has the DNA TGTGCCAGCTCACTCTCACAGGGGCGCAACACCGGGGAGCTGTTTTTT.

The V and J genes are TRBV9 and TRBJ2-2; D might be TRBD2 (5 bases). CDR3 size: 14 residues. Trimming cost V 1 base and J 7 bases, with 11 bases left between them. From germline, CDR1 is SGDLS and CDR2 YYNGEE. CDR3 residues: CASSVRGSGGELFF. CDR3 nucleotide sequence: TGTGCCAGCAGCGTAAGAGGGAGTGGCGGGGAGCTGTTTTTT.

The V gene is TRBV29-1, the J gene TRBJ1-3; 7 nucleotides line up with TRBD1. The CDR3 spans 13 residues. Germline CDR1 SQVTM, CDR2 ANQGSEA. The junction had 2 bases not matched to a gene; V was cut back by 6 bases and J by 0 bases. The CDR3 reads CSVGQSSGNTIYF. In DNA form, the CDR3 reads TGCAGCGTGGGACAGTCCTCTGGAAACACCATATATTTT.

This chain links TRBV5-4 with TRBJ2-1; D may be TRBD2 (5 bases). The CDR3 length is 16 residues. V was clipped by 0 bases and J by 7 bases, with 17 bases between them. Germline V gives CDR1 SGHNT, CDR2 YYREEE (reference sequence). The chain's CDR3 is CASSLGPQLERNEQFF. DNA for the CDR3: TGTGCCAGCAGCTTGGGCCCCCAACTAGAGAGAAATGAGCAGTTCTTC.

This rearrangement joins TRBV12-5 to TRBJ1-1, with D perhaps matching TRBD1 (5 bases). The CDR3 loop spans 13 amino acids. Trimming shortened V by 5 bases and J by 7 bases, and 14 bases separated the two germline ends. The germline gives CDR1 LGHNT, CDR2 FRNRAP. CDR3 residues: CASGQGLLNEAFF. The CDR3 nucleotides are TGTGCTAGTGGTCAGGGACTTCTGAATGAAGCTTTCTTT.

The chain couples TRBV9 to TRBJ2-1; 9 bases align to TRBD1. The V gene's germline CDR1 is SGDLS and CDR2 YYNGEE. The V and J ends lost 0 bases and 6 bases, in that order; junction bases with no gene match: 4. The CDR3 totals 15 residues. CDR3 residues: CASSVDQGQGNEQFF. The CDR3, as DNA: TGTGCCAGCAGCGTAGACCAGGGACAGGGCAATGAGCAGTTCTTC.

V usage is TRBV6-6 and J usage is TRBJ2-5; D may be TRBD1 (5 bases). The DNA end is a closer match to TRBJ2-7, so the J assignment may be wrong. Germline V gene data show CDR1 as MNHNY and CDR2 as SVGAGI (reference sequence). The CDR3 spans 13 residues. CDR3 sequence (DNA): TGTGCCAGCAGATCTGACAGAACCTACGAGCAGTACTTC. Translating gives CASRSDRTYEQYF.

V is TRBV7-2 and J is TRBJ1-1; D is ambiguous. The CDR3 length is 13 residues. Germline assignment: CDR1 SGHTA and CDR2 FQGNSA. Trimming pared 5 bases from V and 1 base from J, leaving 8 bases between. Here the CDR3 DNA reads TGTGCCAGCAGCACCCACAGGAACACTGAAGCTTTCTTT. Residues: CASSTHRNTEAFF.

The chain uses TRBV10-1 and TRBJ2-1; 15 bases are shared with TRBD2. This CDR3 comprises 16 residues. Trimming cost V 5 bases and J 7 bases; bases outside gene matches: 6. Germline CDR1 reads WNHNN; CDR2 reads SYGVQD (reference sequence). The CDR3: CASSPGLAGGENEQFF. CDR3 DNA: TGCGCCAGCAGTCCTGGACTAGCGGGGGGGGAAAATGAGCAGTTCTTC.